A selection of T cell receptor beta chains follows, all from one sample in a study of blood T cell repertoires in COVID-19. Sequencing was performed with immunoSEQ multiplex PCR; in TCRdb, only in-frame clones are kept and a portion is missing. This sample has over 110,000 clones, with about 90% found just once. The sequencing input was PBMCs or T cells enriched from blood (not recorded which). Source of these receptors: a man aged 60 to 75 who had recovered from COVID-19. CDR3s include the opening cysteine and the closing phenylalanine or tryptophan. The order of the fields is CDR3 protein, CDR3 DNA, V gene, clone size, D gene, J gene. The D gene is left open where the match is weak. Rows may omit the clone size; those that give it use once, few, many or a size class.

CDR3aa: CASSGKSGDQETQYF
CDR3nt: TGTGCCAGCAGCGGCAAAAGCGGGGACCAAGAGACCCAGTACTTC
v_gene: TRBV3-1/TRBV3-2
abundance: few
d_gene: TRBD2
j_gene: TRBJ2-5

CDR3aa: CASSAFRAPDEAFF
CDR3nt: TGTGCCAGCAGCGCGTTCAGGGCTCCCGATGAAGCTTTCTTT
v_gene: TRBV7-3
abundance: few
d_gene: -
j_gene: TRBJ1-1

CDR3aa: CASSPRTGVGLYNEQFF
CDR3nt: TGTGCCAGCAGCCCCCGAACGGGAGTCGGACTTTACAATGAGCAGTTCTTC
v_gene: TRBV9
abundance: -
d_gene: -
j_gene: TRBJ2-1

CDR3aa: CATGGYSGANVLTF
CDR3nt: TGTGCCACGGGGGGATACTCTGGGGCCAACGTCCTGACTTTC
v_gene: TRBV2
abundance: -
d_gene: TRBD2
j_gene: TRBJ2-6

CDR3aa: CAIKRQGAYEQYF
CDR3nt: TGTGCCATCAAACGACAGGGGGCGTACGAGCAGTACTTC
v_gene: TRBV10-3
abundance: -
d_gene: TRBD1
j_gene: TRBJ2-7

CDR3aa: CASRQDLYNEQFF
CDR3nt: TGTGCCAGCAGACAGGACCTCTACAATGAGCAGTTCTTC
v_gene: TRBV28
abundance: -
d_gene: -
j_gene: TRBJ2-1

CDR3aa: CASSSWTGGNYGYTF
CDR3nt: TGTGCCAGCAGCAGTTGGACAGGAGGGAACTATGGCTACACCTTC
v_gene: TRBV11-2
abundance: -
d_gene: TRBD1
j_gene: TRBJ1-2

CDR3aa: CASSAGAGYGYTF
CDR3nt: TGTGCCAGCAGTGCAGGGGCAGGTTATGGCTACACCTTC
v_gene: TRBV12-3/TRBV12-4
abundance: -
d_gene: -
j_gene: TRBJ1-2

CDR3aa: CASSIRQGKTFF
CDR3nt: TGTGCCAGTAGTATCCGGCAGGGAAAAACTTTCTTT
v_gene: TRBV19
abundance: -
d_gene: -
j_gene: TRBJ1-1

CDR3aa: CASSLLYYRGHGELFF
CDR3nt: TGTGCCAGCAGCTTGCTATATTACAGGGGGCACGGGGAGCTGTTTTTT
v_gene: TRBV11-2
abundance: -
d_gene: TRBD1
j_gene: TRBJ2-2

CDR3aa: CASSLLWAGDGTEAFF
CDR3nt: TGTGCCAGCAGCTTACTGTGGGCAGGGGATGGTACTGAAGCTTTCTTT
v_gene: TRBV7-2
abundance: few
d_gene: -
j_gene: TRBJ1-1

CDR3aa: CAWGRDRPYGYTF
CDR3nt: TGTGCCTGGGGGAGGGACAGGCCCTATGGCTACACCTTC
v_gene: TRBV30
abundance: -
d_gene: TRBD1
j_gene: TRBJ1-2

CDR3aa: CASSMGGTTYNEQFF
CDR3nt: TGTGCCAGTAGTATGGGGGGTACCACCTACAATGAGCAGTTCTTC
v_gene: TRBV19
abundance: -
d_gene: -
j_gene: TRBJ2-1

CDR3aa: CASRGQGGETQYF
CDR3nt: TGTGCCAGTAGGGGACAGGGAGGCGAGACCCAGTACTTC
v_gene: TRBV19
abundance: -
d_gene: TRBD1
j_gene: TRBJ2-5

CDR3aa: CASSRQGNYGYTF
CDR3nt: TGTGCCAGCAGTCGACAGGGGAACTATGGCTACACCTTC
v_gene: TRBV12-3/TRBV12-4
abundance: -
d_gene: TRBD1
j_gene: TRBJ1-2

CDR3aa: CASSLDSGTRETQYF
CDR3nt: TGTGCCAGCAGCTTAGATAGCGGGACGAGAGAGACCCAGTACTTC
v_gene: TRBV11-3
abundance: -
d_gene: TRBD2
j_gene: TRBJ2-5

CDR3aa: CASSAASGGGTDTQYF
CDR3nt: TGTGCCAGCAGCGCCGCGAGCGGGGGGGGCACAGATACGCAGTATTTT
v_gene: TRBV6-4
abundance: -
d_gene: TRBD2
j_gene: TRBJ2-3

CDR3aa: CASSVGGRGLNTEAFF
CDR3nt: TGTGCCAGCAGCGTAGGGGGCAGGGGGTTGAACACTGAAGCTTTCTTT
v_gene: TRBV9
abundance: few
d_gene: TRBD1
j_gene: TRBJ1-1

CDR3aa: CAIREAAVNEQFF
CDR3nt: TGTGCCATCCGGGAGGCGGCAGTGAATGAGCAGTTCTTC
v_gene: TRBV28
abundance: -
d_gene: TRBD2
j_gene: TRBJ2-1

CDR3aa: CASSRVPDTQYF
CDR3nt: TGTGCCAGCAGTCGGGTTCCAGATACGCAGTATTTT
v_gene: TRBV6-2/TRBV6-3
abundance: -
d_gene: -
j_gene: TRBJ2-3

CDR3aa: CASSLEGTLSNQPQHF
CDR3nt: TGCGCCAGCAGCTTGGAAGGGACACTTAGCAATCAGCCCCAGCATTTT
v_gene: TRBV5-1
abundance: -
d_gene: -
j_gene: TRBJ1-5

CDR3aa: CASSLGIASTEAFF
CDR3nt: TGTGCCAGCAGCTTAGGCATAGCGAGCACTGAAGCTTTCTTT
v_gene: TRBV11-2
abundance: -
d_gene: -
j_gene: TRBJ1-1

CDR3aa: CASSPQSGAWNEQFF
CDR3nt: TGTGCCAGCAGCCCCCAGTCAGGGGCGTGGAATGAGCAGTTCTTC
v_gene: TRBV7-3
abundance: once
d_gene: -
j_gene: TRBJ2-1

CDR3aa: CAIRGTLDNSPLHF
CDR3nt: TGTGCCATCAGGGGGACATTGGATAATTCACCCCTCCACTTT
v_gene: TRBV10-3
abundance: -
d_gene: -
j_gene: TRBJ1-6

CDR3aa: CASSRTGLTDTQYF
CDR3nt: TGTGCCAGCAGCCGGACAGGGCTCACAGATACGCAGTATTTT
v_gene: TRBV3-1/TRBV3-2
abundance: -
d_gene: TRBD1
j_gene: TRBJ2-3

CDR3aa: CASSESGGHGNEQFF
CDR3nt: TGTGCCAGCAGTGAATCGGGGGGGCATGGCAATGAGCAGTTCTTC
v_gene: TRBV6-4
abundance: -
d_gene: TRBD2
j_gene: TRBJ2-1

CDR3aa: CASSLAGGTGVPYEQYF
CDR3nt: TGTGCCAGCAGCTTAGCGGGGGGGACAGGGGTACCCTACGAGCAGTACTTC
v_gene: TRBV7-8
abundance: -
d_gene: TRBD1
j_gene: TRBJ2-7

CDR3aa: CASSDRVSGNTIYF
CDR3nt: TGTGCCAGCAGCGACCGGGTTAGTGGAAACACCATATATTTT
v_gene: TRBV9
abundance: -
d_gene: -
j_gene: TRBJ1-3

CDR3aa: CASSQTSAGANVLTF
CDR3nt: TGTGCCAGCAGTCAAACTAGCGCTGGGGCCAACGTCCTGACTTTC
v_gene: TRBV6-5
abundance: -
d_gene: TRBD2
j_gene: TRBJ2-6

CDR3aa: CASSYSRFGDTQYF
CDR3nt: TGTGCCAGCAGTTACTCGAGGTTCGGAGATACGCAGTATTTT
v_gene: TRBV6-5
abundance: -
d_gene: -
j_gene: TRBJ2-3

CDR3aa: CASEDRGRPEQYF
CDR3nt: TGTGCCTCCGAGGACAGGGGTCGGCCCGAGCAGTACTTC
v_gene: TRBV3-1/TRBV3-2
abundance: -
d_gene: TRBD1
j_gene: TRBJ2-7

CDR3aa: CSASLGTNYNEQFF
CDR3nt: TGCAGCGCCAGCCTCGGGACTAACTACAATGAGCAGTTCTTC
v_gene: TRBV29-1
abundance: -
d_gene: TRBD2
j_gene: TRBJ2-1

CDR3aa: CASVGLSRTGELFF
CDR3nt: TGTGCCAGCGTGGGACTTTCCCGGACCGGGGAGCTGTTTTTT
v_gene: TRBV2
abundance: -
d_gene: -
j_gene: TRBJ2-2

CDR3aa: CAIRINFGYTF
CDR3nt: TGTGCCATCAGAATTAATTTTGGCTACACCTTC
v_gene: TRBV10-3
abundance: -
d_gene: -
j_gene: TRBJ1-2

CDR3aa: CASSMGHKNYGYTF
CDR3nt: TGTGCCAGCAGCATGGGACACAAAAACTATGGCTACACCTTC
v_gene: TRBV7-8
abundance: -
d_gene: -
j_gene: TRBJ1-2

CDR3aa: CAWSVDSQETQYF
CDR3nt: TGTGCCTGGAGTGTAGACTCCCAAGAGACCCAGTACTTC
v_gene: TRBV30
abundance: -
d_gene: -
j_gene: TRBJ2-5

CDR3aa: CASSLGQNTEAFF
CDR3nt: TGTGCCAGCAGCTTGGGACAGAACACTGAAGCTTTCTTT
v_gene: TRBV28
abundance: -
d_gene: -
j_gene: TRBJ1-1

CDR3aa: CASSLLSGVETQYF
CDR3nt: TGTGCCAGCAGCTTATTATCGGGGGTTGAGACCCAGTACTTC
v_gene: TRBV7-6
abundance: -
d_gene: -
j_gene: TRBJ2-5

CDR3aa: CASSLLSRGDTNYGYTF
CDR3nt: TGCGCCAGCAGTCTACTTTCTCGAGGAGATACTAACTATGGCTACACCTTC
v_gene: TRBV4-1
abundance: many
d_gene: -
j_gene: TRBJ1-2

CDR3aa: CASSRTSGLQETQYF
CDR3nt: TGTGCCAGCAGCCGGACTAGCGGCCTCCAAGAGACCCAGTACTTC
v_gene: TRBV7-8
abundance: once
d_gene: TRBD2
j_gene: TRBJ2-5

CDR3aa: CASSPGQGTYNSPLHF
CDR3nt: TGTGCCAGCAGTCCCGGACAGGGCACCTATAATTCACCCCTCCACTTT
v_gene: TRBV28
abundance: few
d_gene: TRBD1
j_gene: TRBJ1-6

CDR3aa: CATGQGANYNEQFF
CDR3nt: TGTGCCACCGGACAGGGGGCAAATTACAATGAGCAGTTCTTC
v_gene: TRBV24-1
abundance: -
d_gene: TRBD1
j_gene: TRBJ2-1

CDR3aa: CASSLSEGYTQYF
CDR3nt: TGTGCCAGCAGCTTATCGGAGGGGTACACGCAGTATTTT
v_gene: TRBV7-9
abundance: -
d_gene: -
j_gene: TRBJ2-3

CDR3aa: CASSHGGYEQYF
CDR3nt: TGTGCCAGCAGCCACGGTGGCTACGAGCAGTACTTC
v_gene: TRBV3-1/TRBV3-2
abundance: -
d_gene: -
j_gene: TRBJ2-7